This entry features one T cell receptor (beta chain) sequence. This sample is drawn from a study of CD8 T cells in Susac syndrome. Random hexamers served to reverse transcribe roughly 0.5 to 1 ug RNA. Amplification of TCR beta CDR3 across 54 Vbeta and 13 Jbeta was performed with immunoSEQ multiplex PCR. Via MiXCR, TCRdb re-called the immunoSEQ multiplex PCR reads, giving one row per CDR3 protein. The sample holds roughly 200,000 distinct CDR3 sequences, just under 95% seen once. This CDR3 contains 17 residues. V shed 3 bases, J shed 5 bases, and the junction held 7 bases outside the gene matches. This chain links TRBV12-3 or TRBV12-4 with TRBJ2-5; 15 bases align to TRBD2. Input material: CD4+ T cells from PBMCs. The receptor's source is a human donor with Susac syndrome. CDR3: CASSFVGLAGGYETQYF. The CDR3 nucleotides read TGTGCCAGCAGTTTCGTGGGACTAGCGGGGGGATATGAGACCCAGTACTTC.